Listed below are T cell receptor beta chains from one sample, sequenced in a study of blood T cell repertoires in COVID-19. Here immunoSEQ multiplex PCR was the method, and the copy in TCRdb shows in-frame clones only, minus some. The sample lists approximately 210,000 clones; around 85% were seen once. Material: peripheral blood. Source of these receptors: a man between 40 and 49 years old with acute or convalescent COVID-19. The CDR3 runs from the conserved cysteine through the conserved F or W. D genes are given only for firm matches. Size is stated for part of the rows, as once, few or many counts, or as a class when the clone is expanded.

v_call	j_call	clone_size	d_call	cdr3_nt	cdr3_aa
TRBV3-1/TRBV3-2	TRBJ2-7	NA	NA	TGTGCCAGCAGCGGAGAACAGGGGAGGTACGAGCAGTACTTC	CASSGEQGRYEQYF
TRBV7-9	TRBJ1-3	NA	NA	TGTGCCAGCAGTCTCTTAGACACCATATATTTT	CASSLLDTIYF
TRBV1	TRBJ1-2	once	NA	TGCACCAGCAGCGTCCGTAATGGCTACACCTTC	CTSSVRNGYTF
TRBV7-9	TRBJ2-7	NA	NA	TGTGCCAGCAGCCCCGGGATTGCATACGAGCAGTACTTC	CASSPGIAYEQYF
TRBV5-1	TRBJ2-7	NA	NA	TGCGCCAGCAGCTTAAGGCTAACAGACTACGAGCAGTACTTC	CASSLRLTDYEQYF
TRBV6-5	TRBJ1-1	NA	NA	TGTGCCAGCCGTAATAAGAACACTGAAGCTTTCTTT	CASRNKNTEAFF
TRBV4-1	TRBJ2-3	NA	NA	TGCGCCAGCAGCCAACTACGGGAGAGCACAGATACGCAGTATTTT	CASSQLRESTDTQYF
TRBV7-3	TRBJ2-3	NA	TRBD2	TGTGCCAGCAGCTTAGGAGGGACTAGCGGGAGGGCCGTTACGCAGTATTTT	CASSLGGTSGRAVTQYF
TRBV3-1/TRBV3-2	TRBJ2-6	NA	NA	TGTGCCAGCAGGAGGAAAGGTTCCGGGGCCAACGTCCTGACTTTC	CASRRKGSGANVLTF
TRBV7-8	TRBJ1-1	NA	NA	TGTGCCAGCAGCTCCGCGTACACTGAAGCTTTCTTT	CASSSAYTEAFF
TRBV24-1	TRBJ2-1	NA	NA	TGTGCCACCAGTGATATTACCAGCTCCTACAATGAGCAGTTCTTC	CATSDITSSYNEQFF
TRBV28	TRBJ2-3	NA	NA	TGTGCCAGCAGTTTGTTCGCCTATTCCACAGATACGCAGTATTTT	CASSLFAYSTDTQYF
TRBV7-8	TRBJ2-3	NA	TRBD2	TGTGCCAGCAGCACCCGGACTAGCGGCACAGATACGCAGTATTTT	CASSTRTSGTDTQYF
TRBV6-4	TRBJ2-2	NA	NA	TGTGCCAGCAGCTACGAGTCGAACACCGGGGAGCTGTTTTTT	CASSYESNTGELFF
TRBV14	TRBJ2-7	NA	NA	TGTGCCAGCAGCCTGACTACGGGGGAAACCTACGAGCAGTACTTC	CASSLTTGETYEQYF
TRBV11-2	TRBJ1-1	NA	NA	TGTGCCAGCAGCTTGGCCCGCGGGGGGGACACTGAAGCTTTCTTT	CASSLARGGDTEAFF
TRBV5-1	TRBJ2-1	NA	NA	TGCGCCAGCAGCTTGGGCGGGGCATACAATGAGCAGTTCTTC	CASSLGGAYNEQFF
TRBV6-1	TRBJ1-5	NA	NA	TGTGCCAGCAGTGAAAGGCAGGGTTCGGTTAGCAATCAGCCCCAGCATTTT	CASSERQGSVSNQPQHF
TRBV11-2	TRBJ2-5	NA	NA	TGTGCCAGCAGCGGGGCAGTGCAACAAGAGACCCAGTACTTC	CASSGAVQQETQYF
TRBV7-2	TRBJ2-5	once	NA	TGTGCCAGCAGCTACCCCCCGCGGGGATTTGTGGAGACCCAGTACTTC	CASSYPPRGFVETQYF
TRBV18	TRBJ2-2	few	TRBD1	TGTGCCAGCTCACCACCGAGGGGGCCGAACACCGGGGAGCTGTTTTTT	CASSPPRGPNTGELFF
TRBV19	TRBJ2-4	NA	NA	TGTGCCAGTAGTATAGAGGAGGGTCTAGCCAAAAACATTCAGTACTTC	CASSIEEGLAKNIQYF
TRBV6-2/TRBV6-3	TRBJ1-1	NA	NA	TGTGCCAGCAGTTTAAGGGGATCTACTGAAGCTTTCTTT	CASSLRGSTEAFF
TRBV5-4	TRBJ2-1	NA	NA	TGTGCCAGCAGCCCGGCCCGCGGGAAATACAATGAGCAGTTCTTC	CASSPARGKYNEQFF
TRBV27	TRBJ2-7	NA	NA	TGTGCCAGCAGTTTAAAAGGGGCGGGGTACGCCTACGAGCAGTACTTC	CASSLKGAGYAYEQYF
TRBV18	TRBJ2-3	NA	TRBD1	TGTGCCAGCTCACCGATGGACAGGGTGGCAGATACGCAGTATTTT	CASSPMDRVADTQYF
TRBV4-1	TRBJ2-1	NA	TRBD1	TGCGCCAGCAGCCCGGGACAGGGAACTTTTCGCAATGAGCAGTTCTTC	CASSPGQGTFRNEQFF
TRBV5-1	TRBJ2-3	NA	NA	TGCGCCAGCAGCGCCGGACAGAGCACAGATACGCAGTATTTT	CASSAGQSTDTQYF
TRBV7-2	TRBJ2-6	NA	TRBD2	TGTGCCACCGGTGCGGGGGTAGCTGGGGCCAACGTCCTGACTTTC	CATGAGVAGANVLTF
TRBV27	TRBJ1-4	NA	TRBD1	TGTGCCAGCAGTTTATCCGGGGGACAGGGTTGGGAAAAACTGTTTTTT	CASSLSGGQGWEKLFF
TRBV25-1	TRBJ1-2	NA	TRBD1	TGTGCCAGCAGTGAAGGCCCGGGACAGGGGCGTCGGGGCTATGGCTACACCTTC	CASSEGPGQGRRGYGYTF
TRBV18	TRBJ1-1	few	NA	TGTGCCAGCTCTTGGAAACAGGGGAACACTGAAGCTTTCTTT	CASSWKQGNTEAFF
TRBV10-3	TRBJ2-7	NA	NA	TGTGCCGGAGGGAGCCCCTACGAGCAGTACTTC	CAGGSPYEQYF
TRBV2	TRBJ2-7	NA	TRBD1	TGTGCCAGATCTCAGACAGGGACAACCTACGAGCAGTACTTC	CARSQTGTTYEQYF
TRBV5-1	TRBJ1-2	NA	NA	TGCGCCAGCAGCTGGCAGGGGCAGAGGGGCTACACCTTC	CASSWQGQRGYTF
TRBV12-3/TRBV12-4	TRBJ1-1	many	TRBD1	TGTGCCAGCAGTTTCGGACAGGGCACTGAAGCTTTCTTT	CASSFGQGTEAFF
TRBV6-2/TRBV6-3	TRBJ2-1	NA	TRBD2	TGTGCCAGCAGTTACCCGTCGAGTAGCACTAGCGGGGACAATGAGCAGTTCTTC	CASSYPSSSTSGDNEQFF
TRBV7-9	TRBJ2-5	NA	NA	TGTGCCAGCAGCCCTAGAGGGACATTCCCAGGGGAGACCCAGTACTTC	CASSPRGTFPGETQYF
TRBV9	TRBJ2-2	NA	TRBD2	TGTGCCAGCAGCGGGGGACTAGCGAAAGCCGGGGAGCTGTTTTTT	CASSGGLAKAGELFF
TRBV10-3	TRBJ2-1	NA	NA	TGTGCCCTATCCAGGGCTGGAGAGCAGTTCTTC	CALSRAGEQFF
TRBV5-1	TRBJ2-7	NA	TRBD2	TGCGCCAGCGGTCTAGCGGGGACCAGCTCCTACGAGCAGTACTTC	CASGLAGTSSYEQYF
TRBV19	TRBJ1-2	NA	TRBD1	TGTGCCAGTAGGGATTCTCGGGACAGTTATTCCTATGGCTACACCTTC	CASRDSRDSYSYGYTF
TRBV5-4	TRBJ2-5	NA	TRBD1	TGTGCCAGCAGTTCCCCGGGACAGATTGGGCAGACCCAGTACTTC	CASSSPGQIGQTQYF
TRBV6-5	TRBJ2-3	NA	TRBD1	TGTGCCAGCAGGGGTGGGACAGGGATCTCAGATACGCAGTATTTT	CASRGGTGISDTQYF
TRBV11-2	TRBJ2-2	NA	TRBD2	TGTGCCAGCAGCGAAATTGGCGGGAGAGTCACCGGGGAGCTGTTTTTT	CASSEIGGRVTGELFF
TRBV7-9	TRBJ1-1	few	NA	TGTGCCAGCAGCCTGACAGCTTTGAACACTGAAGCTTTCTTT	CASSLTALNTEAFF
TRBV19	TRBJ1-5	NA	NA	TGTGCCAGTAGTTGGTCCGGGAATCAGCCCCAGCATTTT	CASSWSGNQPQHF
TRBV6-5	TRBJ2-7	NA	TRBD1	TGTGCCAGCAGTTACTCCGGGACAGGGAATGGGGAGCAGTACTTC	CASSYSGTGNGEQYF
TRBV7-9	TRBJ2-7	NA	TRBD2	TGTGCCACCTCCCCCCGGTGGGCGGGGGGGAGCGAGCAGTACTTC	CATSPRWAGGSEQYF
TRBV7-2	TRBJ2-7	NA	NA	TGTGCCAGCAGCTTATGGGACACTTCCTACGAGCAGTACTTC	CASSLWDTSYEQYF
TRBV7-9	TRBJ2-1	NA	TRBD2	TGTGCCAGCAGCTTAAGGGTTCCGGGACTAGCGAACAATGAGCAGTTCTTC	CASSLRVPGLANNEQFF
TRBV27	TRBJ1-5	NA	TRBD1	TGTGCCAGCTTACGGAACAGGGGGCAGAATCAGCCCCAGCATTTT	CASLRNRGQNQPQHF
TRBV7-9	TRBJ2-3	NA	TRBD2	TGTGCCAGCAGCTTAGCCCCCGGACTAGTTTCCTCAGATACGCAGTATTTT	CASSLAPGLVSSDTQYF
TRBV6-5	TRBJ2-1	NA	TRBD2	TGTGCCAGCAGTTACTCCCGGGGGGGAAGCAATGAGCAGTTCTTC	CASSYSRGGSNEQFF
TRBV19	TRBJ1-5	NA	TRBD1	TGTGCCAGTAATTTGGGACAGGGTAATAGCAATCAGCCCCAGCATTTT	CASNLGQGNSNQPQHF